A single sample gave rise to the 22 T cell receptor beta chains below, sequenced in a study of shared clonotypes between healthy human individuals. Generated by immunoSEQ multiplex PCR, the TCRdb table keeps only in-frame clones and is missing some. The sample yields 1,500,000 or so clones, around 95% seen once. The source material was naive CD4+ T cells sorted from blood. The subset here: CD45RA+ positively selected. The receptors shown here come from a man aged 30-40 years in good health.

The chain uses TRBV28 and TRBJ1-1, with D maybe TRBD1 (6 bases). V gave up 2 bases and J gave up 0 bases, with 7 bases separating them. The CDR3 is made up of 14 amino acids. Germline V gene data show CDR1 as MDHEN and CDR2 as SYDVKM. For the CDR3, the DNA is TGTGCCAGCAGTTTAAGGGGGATGAACACTGAAGCTTTCTTT. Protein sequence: CASSLRGMNTEAFF.

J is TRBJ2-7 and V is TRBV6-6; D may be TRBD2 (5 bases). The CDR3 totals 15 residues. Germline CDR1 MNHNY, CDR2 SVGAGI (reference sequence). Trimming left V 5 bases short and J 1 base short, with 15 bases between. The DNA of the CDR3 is TGTGCCAGCAGTCCTCCCCGGACTCTTTCCTACGAGCAGTACTTC. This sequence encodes CASSPPRTLSYEQYF.

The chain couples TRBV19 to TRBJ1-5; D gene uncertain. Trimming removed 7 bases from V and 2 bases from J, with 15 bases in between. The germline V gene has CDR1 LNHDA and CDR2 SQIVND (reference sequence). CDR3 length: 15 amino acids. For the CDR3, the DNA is TGTGCCAGTACCCCCCCGGGTTCGGGCAATCAGCCCCAGCATTTT. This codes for CASTPPGSGNQPQHF.

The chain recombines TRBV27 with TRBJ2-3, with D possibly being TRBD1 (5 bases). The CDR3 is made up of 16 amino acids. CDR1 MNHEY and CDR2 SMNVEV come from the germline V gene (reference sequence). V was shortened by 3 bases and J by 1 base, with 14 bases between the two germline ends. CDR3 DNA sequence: TGTGCCAGCAGTTTTAGGGCAGGGCGAGGCACAGATACGCAGTATTTT. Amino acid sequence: CASSFRAGRGTDTQYF.

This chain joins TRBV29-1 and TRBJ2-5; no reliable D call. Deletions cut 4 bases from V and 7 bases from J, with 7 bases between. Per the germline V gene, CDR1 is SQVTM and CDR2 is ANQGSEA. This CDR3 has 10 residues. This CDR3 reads CSVARMTQYF. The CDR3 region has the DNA TGCAGCGTTGCCCGGATGACCCAGTACTTC.

The chain's CDR3 is CASSPGAGAGYEQYF. CDR3 coding DNA: TGTGCCAGCTCACCAGGGGCGGGAGCTGGATACGAGCAGTACTTC. The genes are TRBV18 and TRBJ2-7, with TRBD2 matching over 7 bases. With V trimmed by 2 bases and J by 4 bases, 8 bases remained unmatched. CDR3 length: 15 residues. Per germline, CDR1 KGHSH and CDR2 LQKENI.

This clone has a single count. CDR3 in amino acids: CSVDTGTSGNTIYF. DNA of the CDR3: TGCAGCGTTGATACTGGGACCTCTGGAAACACCATATATTTT. The chain recombines TRBV29-1 with TRBJ1-3; D may be TRBD1 (5 bases). CDR3 size: 14 residues. Germline-derived CDR1 and CDR2 are SQVTM and ANQGSEA. V lost 3 bases and J 0 bases, leaving 9 bases between the germline ends. Full variable domain (rest looked up from reference TRBV29-1 and TRBJ1-3): SAVISQKPSRDICQRGTSLTIQCQVDSQVTMMFWYRQQPGQSLTLIATANQGSEATYESGFVIDKFPISRPNLTFSTLTVSNMSPEDSSIYLCSVDTGTSGNTIYFGEGSWLTVV.

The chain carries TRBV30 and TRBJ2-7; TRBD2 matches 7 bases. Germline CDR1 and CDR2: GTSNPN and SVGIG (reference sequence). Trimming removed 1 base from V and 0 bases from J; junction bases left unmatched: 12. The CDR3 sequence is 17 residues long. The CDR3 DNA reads TGTGCCTGGAGTGCTCCCATCGCGGGGGTTCACTCCTACGAGCAGTACTTC. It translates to CAWSAPIAGVHSYEQYF. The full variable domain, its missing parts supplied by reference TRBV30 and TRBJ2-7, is SQTIHQWPATLVQPVGSPLSLECTVEGTSNPNLYWYRQAAGRGLQLLFYSVGIGQISSEVPQNLSASRPQDRQFILSSKKLLLSDSGFYLCAWSAPIAGVHSYEQYFGPGTRLTVT.

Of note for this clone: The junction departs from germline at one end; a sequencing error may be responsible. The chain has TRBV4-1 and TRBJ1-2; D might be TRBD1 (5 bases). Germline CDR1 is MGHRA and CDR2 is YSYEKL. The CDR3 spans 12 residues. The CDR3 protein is CASSQETGTALF. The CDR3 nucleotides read TGCGCCAGCAGCCAAGAGACGGGGACGGCCCTCTTC.

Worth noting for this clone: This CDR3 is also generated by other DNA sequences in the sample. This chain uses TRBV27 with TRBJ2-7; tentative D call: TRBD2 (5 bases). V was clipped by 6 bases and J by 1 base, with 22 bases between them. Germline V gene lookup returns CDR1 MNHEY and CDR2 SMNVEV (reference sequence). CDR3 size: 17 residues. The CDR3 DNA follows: TGTGCCAGCAGCCCCAATCCCCCGCTAGCAGGTTCCTACGAGCAGTACTTC. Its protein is CASSPNPPLAGSYEQYF.

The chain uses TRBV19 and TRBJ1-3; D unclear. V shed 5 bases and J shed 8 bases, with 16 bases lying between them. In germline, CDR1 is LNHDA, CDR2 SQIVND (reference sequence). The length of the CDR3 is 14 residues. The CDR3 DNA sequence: TGTGCCAGTAGTGGTACCGCCAACTGGGACACCATATATTTT. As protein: CASSGTANWDTIYF.

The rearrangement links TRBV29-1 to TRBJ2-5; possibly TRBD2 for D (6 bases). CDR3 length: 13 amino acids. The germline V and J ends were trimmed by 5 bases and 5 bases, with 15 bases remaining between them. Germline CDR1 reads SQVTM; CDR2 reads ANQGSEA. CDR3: CSVRGLFIETQYF. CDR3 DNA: TGCAGCGTTCGGGGACTCTTTATCGAGACCCAGTACTTC.

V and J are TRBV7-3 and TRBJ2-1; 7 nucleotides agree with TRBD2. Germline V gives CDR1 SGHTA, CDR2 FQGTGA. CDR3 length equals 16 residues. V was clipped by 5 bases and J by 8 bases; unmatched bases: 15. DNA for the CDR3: TGTGCCAGCAGCCCTGCGAGGCGCGGGAGTGTCGATGAGCAGTTCTTC. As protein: CASSPARRGSVDEQFF.

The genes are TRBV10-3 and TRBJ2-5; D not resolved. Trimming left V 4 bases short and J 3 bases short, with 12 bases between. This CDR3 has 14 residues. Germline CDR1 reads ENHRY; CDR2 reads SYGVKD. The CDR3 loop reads CAISGGPLEETQYF. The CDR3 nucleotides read TGTGCCATCAGTGGCGGCCCCCTTGAAGAGACCCAGTACTTC.

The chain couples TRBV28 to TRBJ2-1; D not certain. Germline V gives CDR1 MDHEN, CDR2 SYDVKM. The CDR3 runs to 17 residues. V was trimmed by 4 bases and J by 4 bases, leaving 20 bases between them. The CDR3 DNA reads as TGTGCCAGCAGTTCTACCCTCTCACAATCCCCGTACAATGAGCAGTTCTTC. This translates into CASSSTLSQSPYNEQFF.

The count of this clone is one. CDR3 sequence (DNA): TGTGCCACCAGCAGGGCTGATAGGCGGTCTAGTCCGTTCTTC. Translation: CATSRADRRSSPFF. The V call is TRBV15, the J call TRBJ2-1; D unclear. Germline CDR1 reads LNHNV; CDR2 reads YYDKDF (reference sequence). This CDR3 is 14 amino acids long. V lost 3 bases, J lost 15 bases, and 21 bases lay in between.

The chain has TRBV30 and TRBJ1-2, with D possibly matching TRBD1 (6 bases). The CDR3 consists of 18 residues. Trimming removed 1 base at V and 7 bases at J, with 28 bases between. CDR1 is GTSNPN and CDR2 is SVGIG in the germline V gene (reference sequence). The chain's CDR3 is CAWSGRGISILGPRGYTF. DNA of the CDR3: TGTGCCTGGAGTGGTAGGGGGATCTCGATTTTAGGACCGCGTGGCTACACCTTC.

CDR3 DNA sequence: TGTGCCAGCAGTTTAGATCCGAATTCGATCTCTGGCTACACCTTC. This codes for CASSLDPNSISGYTF. The chain joins TRBV28 to TRBJ1-2; D unclear. The CDR3 has 15 residues. Per the germline V gene, CDR1 is MDHEN and CDR2 is SYDVKM. V lost 2 bases and J lost 7, with 17 bases in between.

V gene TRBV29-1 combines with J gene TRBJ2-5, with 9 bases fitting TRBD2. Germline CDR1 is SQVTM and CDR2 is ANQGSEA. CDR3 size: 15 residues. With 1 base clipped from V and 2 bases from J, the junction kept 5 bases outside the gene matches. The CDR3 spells CSVEVGLAPQETQYF. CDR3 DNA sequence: TGCAGCGTTGAAGTAGGACTAGCGCCTCAAGAGACCCAGTACTTC.

CDR3 sequence (DNA): TGTGCCAGCAGCCTGTACCGGGAGGGCCTCTATGGCTACACCTTC. Translation: CASSLYREGLYGYTF. J is TRBJ1-2 and V is TRBV5-5; no clear D gene. Germline V gene sequence: CDR1 SGHKS, CDR2 YYEKEE (reference sequence). There are 15 residues in the CDR3. V was trimmed by 4 bases and J by 4 bases, leaving 17 bases between them.

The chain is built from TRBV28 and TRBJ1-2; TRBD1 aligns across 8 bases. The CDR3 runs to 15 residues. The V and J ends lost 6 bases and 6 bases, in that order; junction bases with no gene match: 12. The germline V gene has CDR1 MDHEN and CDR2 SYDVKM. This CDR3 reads CASRLPGQGTDGYTF. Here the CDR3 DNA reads TGTGCCAGCAGGTTACCAGGACAGGGAACAGATGGCTACACCTTC.

CDR3 coding DNA: TGTGCCAGCAGCTTGGTGCAGAACTACGAGCAGTACTTC. Protein: CASSLVQNYEQYF. The rearrangement joins TRBV5-6 to TRBJ2-7; no firm D call. Per the germline V gene, CDR1 is SGHDT and CDR2 is YYEEEE. Trimming took off 0 bases at V and 3 bases at J, with 7 bases between the two ends. The CDR3 is 13 residues long. The full variable domain, with the rest looked up from reference TRBV5-6 and TRBJ2-7, is DAGVTQSPTHLIKTRGQQVTLRCSPKSGHDTVSWYQQALGQGPQFIFQYYEEEERQRGNFPDRFSGHQFPNYSSELNVNALLLGDSALYLCASSLVQNYEQYFGPGTRLTVT.